A selection of T cell receptor beta chains follows, all from one sample in a study of T cells in Graves' hyperthyroidism and ophthalmopathy. TCRdb passed the multiplex PCR reads through MiXCR, listing each CDR3 protein once. The table records 400,000 to 600,000 distinct CDR3 sequences, roughly a sixth of them present only once. Input material: blood. These receptors all stem from a woman in her 30s with Graves' ophthalmopathy. CDR3s include the opening cysteine and the closing phenylalanine or tryptophan. D genes are given only for firm matches. Part of the rows lack a size; the others show once, few, many or a class for expanded clones.

v_gene,j_gene,abundance,d_gene,CDR3nt,CDR3aa
TRBV12-3/TRBV12-4,TRBJ2-7,many,-,TGTGCCAGCAGTTTTTATAGAGGAGAGCAGTACTTC,CASSFYRGEQYF
TRBV19,TRBJ2-7,-,TRBD2,TGTGCCAGTGGGACTAGCGGGATGGAGGTACGTGAGCAGTACTTC,CASGTSGMEVREQYF
TRBV5-1,TRBJ2-7,many,-,TGCGCCAGCAGTGAAGGAACGGGGACCATCTACGAGCAGTACTTC,CASSEGTGTIYEQYF
TRBV24-1,TRBJ2-1,many,TRBD1,TGTGCCACCAGTGATTTAGGGGACAGTAAGAACGTCAATGAGCAGTTCTTC,CATSDLGDSKNVNEQFF
TRBV5-1,TRBJ2-6,-,-,TGCGCCAGCAGCTACGCGGCCAACTCTGGGGCCAACGTCCTGACTTTC,CASSYAANSGANVLTF
TRBV27,TRBJ2-7,-,TRBD2,TGTGCCAGCAGTTTATCACTAGCGGGCCCACCGGGTGAGCAGTACTTC,CASSLSLAGPPGEQYF
TRBV28,TRBJ2-5,-,-,TGTGCCAGCAGTCGACTCTTCCAAGAGACCCAGTACTTC,CASSRLFQETQYF
TRBV27,TRBJ1-2,-,-,TGTGCCAGCTTTTCGGTTATTAATGGCTACACCTTC,CASFSVINGYTF
TRBV27,TRBJ1-1,many,-,TGTGCCAGCCGTGAACAGCTGAACACTGAAGCTTTCTTT,CASREQLNTEAFF
TRBV19,TRBJ2-2,-,-,TGTGCCAGTAGTATAAGCGGTCGAGGCACCGGGGAGCTGTTTTTT,CASSISGRGTGELFF
TRBV27,TRBJ2-7,few,-,TGTGCCAGCAGTTTTTTAAGTTCTAAGGGGGAGGACGAGCAGTACTTC,CASSFLSSKGEDEQYF
TRBV20-1,TRBJ2-3,few,TRBD2,TGCAGTGCTAACGATCCGGGAGGGCCGGAAGATACGCAGTATTTT,CSANDPGGPEDTQYF
TRBV28,TRBJ1-1,many,-,TGTGCCAGCAGTAATCAGGGGAACACTGAAGCTTTCTTT,CASSNQGNTEAFF
TRBV10-1,TRBJ2-3,many,-,TGCGCCAGCAGTGAGTCTCCCACAGATACGCAGTATTTT,CASSESPTDTQYF
TRBV5-5,TRBJ2-2,few,-,TGTGCCAGCAGCCCAGGGGTTGACGGGGAGCTGTTTTTT,CASSPGVDGELFF
TRBV20-1,TRBJ1-2,-,-,TGCAGTGCTCCTTCGGGTCTGGGGGGCTACACCTTC,CSAPSGLGGYTF
TRBV28,TRBJ2-1,many,-,TGTGCCAGCAGTTTATTAGGAGGTATGGGGGTAGGTGATGAGCAGTTCTTC,CASSLLGGMGVGDEQFF
TRBV24-1,TRBJ2-1,-,TRBD1,TGTGCCACCAGGGGACAGCACAATGAGCAGTTCTTC,CATRGQHNEQFF
TRBV29-1,TRBJ2-5,-,-,TGCAGCGTTGACCTCGACACAGAAGAGACCCAGTACTTC,CSVDLDTEETQYF
TRBV7-6,TRBJ2-7,few,-,TGTGCCAGCACCCTTAGTGGGGGATCCTACGAGCAGTACTTC,CASTLSGGSYEQYF
TRBV19,TRBJ2-2,-,-,TGTGCCAGTAGTACCCCATTGGGGGAGCTGTTTTTT,CASSTPLGELFF
TRBV5-6,TRBJ2-5,many,-,TGTGCCAGCAGCTTGCGATTGTTAGGCGAGGAGACCCAGTACTTC,CASSLRLLGEETQYF
TRBV24-1,TRBJ2-1,few,TRBD2,TGTGCCACCAGTGATTCGGGACTAGCGGGAGGGCTCGCTGAGCAGTTCTTC,CATSDSGLAGGLAEQFF
TRBV20-1,TRBJ1-2,many,-,TGCAGTGCTAGTGGCGGACACCTTCCCTATGGCTACACCTTC,CSASGGHLPYGYTF
TRBV20-1,TRBJ2-2,few,-,TGCAGTGCTCCCTTAGTAGCGCCCACCGGGGAGCTGTTTTTT,CSAPLVAPTGELFF
TRBV20-1,TRBJ2-7,-,-,TGCAGTGCTAGGGAGATCGGCTCCTACGAGCAGTACTTC,CSAREIGSYEQYF
TRBV13,TRBJ2-1,-,TRBD1,TGTGCCAGCAGCTTCCACCCCGGGACAGGGACGTACAATGAGCAGTTCTTC,CASSFHPGTGTYNEQFF
TRBV20-1,TRBJ2-1,-,-,TGCAGTGCCCAGCGGACGCCCACCTACAATGAGCAGTTCTTC,CSAQRTPTYNEQFF
TRBV24-1,TRBJ2-1,many,-,TGTGCCACCAGTGACCGGGACGGTGTCCCTTACAATGAGCAGTTCTTC,CATSDRDGVPYNEQFF
TRBV20-1,TRBJ2-7,-,TRBD2,TGCAGTGCCCCCAAGGTATCGGGAGGAACCTCCGAGCAGTACTTC,CSAPKVSGGTSEQYF
TRBV7-2,TRBJ2-7,many,-,TGTGCCAGCAGCTTCCTACAGGGAGTGGCCGAGCAGTACTTC,CASSFLQGVAEQYF
TRBV11-2,TRBJ2-7,many,-,TGTGCCAGCAGCTTTCCGGGACCGTACGAGCAGTACTTC,CASSFPGPYEQYF
TRBV30,TRBJ1-2,many,-,TGTGCCTGGAGTGGCGAGGCTGGAGGCTACACCTTC,CAWSGEAGGYTF
TRBV4-1,TRBJ2-1,few,TRBD2,TGCGCCAGCAAGACTAGCGACTCCTACAATGAGCAGTTCTTC,CASKTSDSYNEQFF
TRBV12-5,TRBJ2-1,many,TRBD2,TGTGCTAGTGGTTTGGTATTACTAGCGGGAGACATCAATGAGCAGTTCTTC,CASGLVLLAGDINEQFF
TRBV28,TRBJ1-6,-,TRBD1,TGTGCCAGCAGCAAAGCCACAGGGGCCTATAATTCACCCCTCCACTTT,CASSKATGAYNSPLHF
TRBV18,TRBJ1-1,many,TRBD1,TGTGCCAGCTCCACGACAGGGGTAAACACTGAAGCTTTCTTT,CASSTTGVNTEAFF
TRBV6-1,TRBJ2-1,-,-,TGTGCCACTTCGGGAGTGCACAATGAGCAGTTCTTC,CATSGVHNEQFF
TRBV20-1,TRBJ2-5,many,TRBD1,TGCAGTGCTATACCGGGACAGATACAAGAGACCCAGTACTTC,CSAIPGQIQETQYF
TRBV20-1,TRBJ2-5,many,-,TGCAGTGCTAGTAGTTCCGCGACGAATGGGGCTCAGTACTTC,CSASSSATNGAQYF
TRBV6-1,TRBJ1-6,many,TRBD1,TGTGCCAGCAGTCTAACCGGGACAGGGACTTCACCCCTCCACTTT,CASSLTGTGTSPLHF
TRBV3-1,TRBJ2-6,-,-,TGTGCCAGCACCCCGCGGATCGAGAGCTCTGGGGCCAACGTCCTGACTTTC,CASTPRIESSGANVLTF
TRBV10-2,TRBJ2-2,many,-,TGCGCCAGCATAGACTTGGGGGGCACCGGGGAGCTGTTTTTT,CASIDLGGTGELFF
TRBV20-1,TRBJ2-7,few,-,TGCAGTGCTAGAGGGGGGACAATTACCTACGAGCAGTACTTC,CSARGGTITYEQYF
TRBV28,TRBJ2-1,many,-,TGTGCCAGCAGTTACACAGGCTGGGATGAGCAGTTCTTC,CASSYTGWDEQFF
TRBV27,TRBJ2-2,few,TRBD1,TGTGCCAGCAGTTTAAGGACAGGGGTTACGGCCGGGGAGCTGTTTTTT,CASSLRTGVTAGELFF
TRBV30,TRBJ2-2,many,-,TGTGCCTGGACCGGATCTAACACCGGGGAGCTGTTTTTT,CAWTGSNTGELFF
TRBV9,TRBJ2-7,-,-,TGTGCCAGCAGCGTAGGGGTCAGCCACTCCTACGAGCAGTACTTC,CASSVGVSHSYEQYF
TRBV11-2,TRBJ2-1,many,-,TGTGCCAGCAGTCGCCCCTTAGCGAGGGCTGAGCAGTTCTTC,CASSRPLARAEQFF
TRBV6-1,TRBJ2-4,-,-,TGTGCCAGCAGTTCGTCCAGGGACATTCAGTACTTC,CASSSSRDIQYF
TRBV27,TRBJ2-3,many,TRBD2,TGTGCCAGCAGTACCCCCGGACTAGCGGGAGACACAGATACGCAGTATTTT,CASSTPGLAGDTDTQYF
TRBV30,TRBJ1-2,many,-,TGTGCCTGGTCTTTCAGGAACTATGGCTACACCTTC,CAWSFRNYGYTF
TRBV28,TRBJ1-2,many,TRBD1,TGTGCCAGCAGAGTCAACAGGGGTTCTCGGCAACAAAACTATGGCTACACCTTC,CASRVNRGSRQQNYGYTF
TRBV18,TRBJ1-2,many,TRBD1,TGTGCCAGCTCGCCCTCGGACAGGCAATATGGCTACACCTTC,CASSPSDRQYGYTF
TRBV11-2,TRBJ2-1,many,-,TGTGCCAGCAGCTTCGACAGGAGCTCCTACAATGAGCAGTTCTTC,CASSFDRSSYNEQFF
TRBV7-8,TRBJ2-5,many,-,TGTGCCAGCAGCTTAGAGGTTAGCCGCGGCCAAGAGACCCAGTACTTC,CASSLEVSRGQETQYF
TRBV20-1,TRBJ2-5,few,TRBD1,TGCAGTGCAACCCAGGGGGCACGGCAAGAGACCCAGTACTTC,CSATQGARQETQYF
TRBV30,TRBJ2-1,many,TRBD2,TGTGCCTGCCAGAGCGGGAGTTCCTACAATGAGCAGTTCTTC,CACQSGSSYNEQFF
TRBV7-2,TRBJ2-2,-,-,TGTGCCAGCAGCGAAGCGGGGACAGTGACCGGGGAGCTGTTTTTT,CASSEAGTVTGELFF